This is a list of T cell receptor beta chains from one sample in a study of CD8+ T cells in alopecia areata. Repertoires were generated with immunoSEQ multiplex PCR, while TCRdb's copy carries only in-frame clones and drops some. The sample holds 190,000 or so clones; roughly three fifths are singletons and the top ten take 10% to 15%. This specimen consisted of CD8+ T cells sorted from blood, obtained at week 24, from a patient treated with tofacitinib. These receptors were obtained from a human donor with alopecia areata. Each CDR3 is given with its conserved first and last residue. Fields, in order: CDR3 protein, CDR3 DNA, D gene, J gene, clone size, V gene. The D gene is left open where the match is weak. Clone size is given for some rows only: seen once, a few or many times, or a class if the clone is expanded.

CAWTNTDTQYF,TGTGCCTGGACAAACACAGATACGCAGTATTTT,.,TRBJ2-3,.,TRBV30
CASSFVGGNYGYTF,TGTGCCAGCAGTTTCGTCGGGGGGAACTATGGCTACACCTTC,.,TRBJ1-2,.,TRBV6-5
CAWSVGSQETQYF,TGTGCCTGGAGTGTTGGCAGCCAAGAGACCCAGTACTTC,.,TRBJ2-5,.,TRBV30
CSPQGDRKNQPQHF,TGCAGCCCCCAGGGGGACAGAAAAAATCAGCCCCAGCATTTT,TRBD1,TRBJ1-5,few,TRBV29-1
CASGNFAVEQFF,TGTGCCAGTGGCAACTTCGCCGTGGAGCAGTTCTTC,.,TRBJ2-1,few,TRBV19
CASSKVGTTPYEQYF,TGTGCCAGCAGCAAAGTGGGGACAACTCCCTACGAGCAGTACTTC,.,TRBJ2-7,few,TRBV21-1
CASNTPASGTYNEQFF,TGTGCCAGCAATACCCCGGCTAGCGGAACCTACAATGAGCAGTTCTTC,TRBD2,TRBJ2-1,.,TRBV7-9
CATSRDRGARLGAFF,TGTGCCACCAGCAGAGATCGGGGGGCACGGCTCGGAGCTTTCTTT,.,TRBJ1-1,.,TRBV15
CASSLLDNGDTQYF,TGTGCCAGCAGCCTACTTGATAATGGGGATACGCAGTATTTT,.,TRBJ2-3,.,TRBV6-1
CASSLDMGNQPQHF,TGCGCCAGCAGCTTGGATATGGGAAATCAGCCCCAGCATTTT,.,TRBJ1-5,.,TRBV5-1
CASSQEPTDTQYF,TGCGCCAGCAGCCAAGAACCCACAGATACGCAGTATTTT,.,TRBJ2-3,few,TRBV4-1
CASSFVEWEQFF,TGTGCCAGCAGCTTCGTCGAGTGGGAGCAGTTCTTC,.,TRBJ2-1,.,TRBV11-2
CSVPGTGNYGYTF,TGCAGCGTTCCCGGGACAGGGAACTATGGCTACACCTTC,TRBD1,TRBJ1-2,.,TRBV29-1
CASSWGAVGVNTEAFF,TGCGCCAGCAGCTGGGGGGCCGTAGGCGTGAACACTGAAGCTTTCTTT,.,TRBJ1-1,.,TRBV5-1
CASGMTGGKTEAFF,TGTGCCAGCGGAATGACAGGGGGTAAGACTGAAGCTTTCTTT,TRBD1,TRBJ1-1,.,TRBV6-5
CASSWGTHEETQYF,TGTGCCAGCAGCTGGGGGACTCACGAAGAGACCCAGTACTTC,.,TRBJ2-5,.,TRBV5-6
CASSSWDRGNYEQYF,TGTGCCAGCAGCTCCTGGGACAGGGGGAACTACGAGCAGTACTTC,TRBD1,TRBJ2-7,few,TRBV5-6
CASSEAQDRVSTF,TGTGCCAGCAGTGAAGCGCAGGACAGGGTTTCCACCTTC,TRBD1,TRBJ1-2,few,TRBV2
CAGSSGGGYGYTF,TGTGCCGGAAGTTCGGGGGGCGGCTATGGCTACACCTTC,.,TRBJ1-2,once,TRBV30
CAWSDGAGGTDTQYF,TGTGCCTGGAGTGATGGGGCGGGGGGCACAGATACGCAGTATTTT,TRBD2,TRBJ2-3,.,TRBV30
CASSATGAGNTEAFF,TGTGCCAGTAGTGCTACAGGGGCGGGGAACACTGAAGCTTTCTTT,TRBD1,TRBJ1-1,.,TRBV19
CSTGVWNEQFF,TGCAGTACAGGGGTCTGGAATGAGCAGTTCTTC,TRBD1,TRBJ2-1,.,TRBV20-1
CASSPSGQNQETQYF,TGTGCCAGCAGCCCATCGGGACAGAACCAAGAGACCCAGTACTTC,TRBD1,TRBJ2-5,.,TRBV7-9
CASSSTKHTTNEKLFF,TGTGCCAGCAGTTCGACTAAACACACAACTAATGAAAAACTGTTTTTT,.,TRBJ1-4,.,TRBV27
CSFESNYGYTF,TGCAGCTTTGAGAGTAACTATGGCTACACCTTC,.,TRBJ1-2,.,TRBV29-1
CASMQTSMETQYF,TGTGCCAGCATGCAAACTAGTATGGAGACCCAGTACTTC,.,TRBJ2-5,once,TRBV2
CASRSGQPYEQYF,TGCGCCAGCAGGTCGGGACAGCCCTACGAGCAGTACTTC,TRBD1,TRBJ2-7,few,TRBV5-1
CSVSSYNEQFF,TGCAGCGTATCTTCCTACAATGAGCAGTTCTTC,.,TRBJ2-1,few,TRBV29-1
CASSGGQGLYEQYF,TGCGCCAGCAGCGGGGGACAGGGCCTCTACGAGCAGTACTTC,TRBD1,TRBJ2-7,.,TRBV5-1
CASSLAYNEQFF,TGCGCCAGCAGCCTAGCATACAATGAGCAGTTCTTC,.,TRBJ2-1,few,TRBV5-1
CASSQDQGTGTETQYF,TGTGCCAGCAGCCAAGATCAGGGGACGGGGACGGAGACCCAGTACTTC,.,TRBJ2-5,.,TRBV4-2
CASGQSYEQYF,TGTGCCAGCGGACAAAGCTACGAGCAGTACTTC,.,TRBJ2-7,.,TRBV7-9
CSARVGGWPFF,TGCAGTGCTAGAGTTGGGGGTTGGCCTTTCTTT,.,TRBJ1-1,few,TRBV20-1
CAWSVDGANVLTF,TGTGCCTGGAGTGTAGATGGGGCCAACGTCCTGACTTTC,.,TRBJ2-6,.,TRBV30
CASSDWEGVPGNTIYF,TGTGCCAGCAGCGACTGGGAGGGGGTGCCTGGAAACACCATATATTTT,.,TRBJ1-3,once,TRBV6-6
CSVLLNTEAFF,TGCAGCGTCCTCTTAAACACTGAAGCTTTCTTT,.,TRBJ1-1,.,TRBV29-1
CSAGRLARTDTQYF,TGCAGCGCTGGGCGGCTAGCGCGCACAGATACGCAGTATTTT,.,TRBJ2-3,few,TRBV29-1
CASSYAGGQDTQYF,TGTGCCAGCAGCTATGCGGGGGGCCAGGATACGCAGTATTTT,TRBD2,TRBJ2-3,.,TRBV7-9
CASTDRGRGETQYF,TGTGCCAGCACCGACAGGGGGCGCGGGGAGACCCAGTACTTC,TRBD1,TRBJ2-5,.,TRBV7-8
CATTRVWGEGQPQHF,TGTGCCACCACCCGTGTATGGGGGGAAGGTCAGCCCCAGCATTTT,.,TRBJ1-5,.,TRBV19
CASSLSQGGTEAFF,TGTGCCAGCAGCTTGTCGCAGGGCGGCACTGAAGCTTTCTTT,.,TRBJ1-1,once,TRBV5-6
CASSQAWGSGEQYF,TGCGCCAGCAGCCAAGCCTGGGGATCGGGCGAGCAGTACTTC,.,TRBJ2-7,.,TRBV4-1
CASSQVGSGGSGELFF,TGCGCCAGCAGCCAAGTCGGGTCAGGGGGCTCCGGGGAGCTGTTTTTT,TRBD1,TRBJ2-2,few,TRBV4-1
CASSLSTGNTEAFF,TGTGCCAGCAGCTTAAGTACAGGGAACACTGAAGCTTTCTTT,.,TRBJ1-1,.,TRBV13
CASSLGRGTDTQYF,TGTGCCAGCAGCTTAGGAAGGGGCACAGATACGCAGTATTTT,.,TRBJ2-3,.,TRBV11-2
CASSLLDEQFF,TGTGCCAGCAGTTTATTGGATGAGCAGTTCTTC,.,TRBJ2-1,.,TRBV27
CASSVQDNSPLHF,TGTGCCAGCAGTGTCCAAGATAATTCACCCCTCCACTTT,.,TRBJ1-6,.,TRBV25-1